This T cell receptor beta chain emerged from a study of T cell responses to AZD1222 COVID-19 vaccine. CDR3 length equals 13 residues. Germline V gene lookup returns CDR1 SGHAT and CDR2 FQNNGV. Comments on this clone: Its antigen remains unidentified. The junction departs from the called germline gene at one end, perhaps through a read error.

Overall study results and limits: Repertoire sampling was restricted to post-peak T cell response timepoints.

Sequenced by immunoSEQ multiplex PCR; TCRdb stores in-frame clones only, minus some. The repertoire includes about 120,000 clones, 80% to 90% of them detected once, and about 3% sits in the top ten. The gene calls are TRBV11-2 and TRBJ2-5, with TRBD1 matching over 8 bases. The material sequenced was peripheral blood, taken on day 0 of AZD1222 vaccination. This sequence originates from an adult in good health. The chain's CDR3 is CASSLATGGPLDF. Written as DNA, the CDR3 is TGTGCCAGCAGCTTAGCAACAGGGGGGCCCTTGGACTTC.